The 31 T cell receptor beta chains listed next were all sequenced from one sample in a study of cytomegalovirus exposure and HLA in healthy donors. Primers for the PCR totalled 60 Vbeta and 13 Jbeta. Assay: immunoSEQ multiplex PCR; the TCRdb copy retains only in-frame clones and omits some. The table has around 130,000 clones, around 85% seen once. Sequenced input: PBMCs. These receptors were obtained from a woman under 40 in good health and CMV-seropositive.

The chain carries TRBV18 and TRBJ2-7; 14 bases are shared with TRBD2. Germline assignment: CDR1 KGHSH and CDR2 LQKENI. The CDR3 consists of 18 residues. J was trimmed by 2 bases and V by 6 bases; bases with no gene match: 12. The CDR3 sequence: CASSLQGTSGRWAYEQYF. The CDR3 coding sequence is TGTGCCAGCTCCCTTCAGGGGACTAGCGGGAGATGGGCCTACGAGCAGTACTTC.

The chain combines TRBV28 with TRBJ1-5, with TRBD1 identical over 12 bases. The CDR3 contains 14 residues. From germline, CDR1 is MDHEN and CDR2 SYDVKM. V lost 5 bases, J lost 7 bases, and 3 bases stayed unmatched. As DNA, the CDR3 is TGTGCCAGCAGTCCCGGGACAGGGGGCCAGCCCCAGCATTTT. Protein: CASSPGTGGQPQHF.

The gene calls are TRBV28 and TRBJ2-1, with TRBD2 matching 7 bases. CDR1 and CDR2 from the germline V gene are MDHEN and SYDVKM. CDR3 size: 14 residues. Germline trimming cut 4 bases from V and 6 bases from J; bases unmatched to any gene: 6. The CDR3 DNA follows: TGTGCCAGCAGTTCCTCGGGGGGAAGCAATGAGCAGTTCTTC. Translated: CASSSSGGSNEQFF.

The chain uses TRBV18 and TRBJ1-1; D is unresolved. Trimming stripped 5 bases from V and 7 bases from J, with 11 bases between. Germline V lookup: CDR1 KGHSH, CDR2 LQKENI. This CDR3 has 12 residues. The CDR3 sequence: CASSSTSLEAFF. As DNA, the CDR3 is TGTGCCAGCTCATCTACTAGCCTTGAAGCTTTCTTT.

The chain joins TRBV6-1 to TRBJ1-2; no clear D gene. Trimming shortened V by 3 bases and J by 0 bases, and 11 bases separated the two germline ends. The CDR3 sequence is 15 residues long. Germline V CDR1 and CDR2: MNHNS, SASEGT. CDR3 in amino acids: CASSEQVLANYGYTF. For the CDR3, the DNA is TGTGCCAGCAGTGAGCAGGTATTAGCTAACTATGGCTACACCTTC.

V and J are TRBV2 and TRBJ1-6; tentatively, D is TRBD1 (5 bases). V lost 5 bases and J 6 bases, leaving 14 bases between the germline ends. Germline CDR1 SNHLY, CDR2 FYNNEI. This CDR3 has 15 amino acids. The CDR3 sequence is CASSQQGGFNSPLHF. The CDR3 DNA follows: TGTGCCAGCAGTCAGCAGGGCGGTTTTAATTCACCCCTCCACTTT.

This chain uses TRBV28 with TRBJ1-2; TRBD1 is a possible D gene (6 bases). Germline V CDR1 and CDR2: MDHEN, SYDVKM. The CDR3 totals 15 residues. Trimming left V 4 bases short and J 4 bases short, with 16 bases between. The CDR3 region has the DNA TGTGCCAGCAGTTCCCCCCAGGGGATAGGCTATGGCTACACCTTC. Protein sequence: CASSSPQGIGYGYTF.

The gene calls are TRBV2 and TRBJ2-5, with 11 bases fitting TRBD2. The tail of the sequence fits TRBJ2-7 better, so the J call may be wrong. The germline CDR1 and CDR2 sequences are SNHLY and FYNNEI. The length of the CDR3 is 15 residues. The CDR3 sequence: CARKRLAGLGDEQYF. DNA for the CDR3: TGTGCCAGAAAAAGACTAGCGGGACTTGGGGACGAGCAGTACTTC.

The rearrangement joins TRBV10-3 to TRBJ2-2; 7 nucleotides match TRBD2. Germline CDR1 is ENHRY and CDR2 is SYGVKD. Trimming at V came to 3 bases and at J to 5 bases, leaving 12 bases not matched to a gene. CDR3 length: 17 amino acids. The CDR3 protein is CAISDFKGLVGTGELFF. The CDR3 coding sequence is TGTGCCATCAGTGACTTCAAAGGACTAGTGGGAACCGGGGAGCTGTTTTTT.

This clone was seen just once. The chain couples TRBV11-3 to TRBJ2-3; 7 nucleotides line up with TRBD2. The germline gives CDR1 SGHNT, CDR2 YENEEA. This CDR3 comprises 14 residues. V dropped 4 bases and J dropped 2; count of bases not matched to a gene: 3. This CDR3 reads CASSSGGLTDTQYF. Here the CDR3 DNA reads TGTGCCAGCAGCTCGGGGGGTCTCACAGATACGCAGTATTTT.

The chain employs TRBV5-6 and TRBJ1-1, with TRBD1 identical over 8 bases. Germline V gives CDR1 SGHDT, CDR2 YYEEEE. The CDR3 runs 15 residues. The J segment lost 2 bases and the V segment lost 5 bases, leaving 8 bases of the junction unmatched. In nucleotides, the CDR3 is TGTGCCAGCAGATTTTTGGACAGGGCCAACACTGAAGCTTTCTTT. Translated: CASRFLDRANTEAFF.

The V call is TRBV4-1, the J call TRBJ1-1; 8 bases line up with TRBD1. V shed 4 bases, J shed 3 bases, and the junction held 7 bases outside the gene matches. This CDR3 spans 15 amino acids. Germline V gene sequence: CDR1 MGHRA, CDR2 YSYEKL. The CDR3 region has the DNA TGCGCCAGCAGCCGCCCCGGGACAGGTCACACTGAAGCTTTCTTT. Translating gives CASSRPGTGHTEAFF.

CDR3 sequence reads: CASSLSSVFSGNTIYF. The CDR3 DNA sequence: TGTGCCAGCAGCTTATCATCAGTTTTCTCTGGAAACACCATATATTTT. The gene calls are TRBV7-9 and TRBJ1-3; D uncertain. CDR1 is SEHNR, CDR2 FQNEAQ, per germline (reference sequence). This CDR3 contains 16 residues. Between the trimmed V and J ends, which lost 2 bases and 0 bases, there was a span of 11 bases.

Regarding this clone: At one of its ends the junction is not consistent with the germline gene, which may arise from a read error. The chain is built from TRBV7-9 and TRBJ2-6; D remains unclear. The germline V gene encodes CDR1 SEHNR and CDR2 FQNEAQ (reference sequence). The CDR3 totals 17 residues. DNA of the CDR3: TGTTCCAGCACCTTCCCGACTCCCGACTCTGGGGCCAACGTCCTGACTTTC. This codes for CSSTFPTPDSGANVLTF.

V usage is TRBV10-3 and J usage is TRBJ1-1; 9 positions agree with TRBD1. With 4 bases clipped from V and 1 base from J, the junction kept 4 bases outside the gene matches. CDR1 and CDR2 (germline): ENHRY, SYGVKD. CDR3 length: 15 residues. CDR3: CAISASGQGNTEAFF. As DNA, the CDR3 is TGTGCCATCAGTGCCTCGGGACAGGGGAACACTGAAGCTTTCTTT.

CDR3 protein: CASRRGADYGYTF. CDR3 in DNA: TGTGCCAGCCGCAGGGGGGCCGACTATGGCTACACCTTC. The chain employs TRBV6-1 and TRBJ1-2, with 7 bases fitting TRBD1. The CDR3 covers 13 residues. Germline assignment: CDR1 MNHNS and CDR2 SASEGT. J lost 3 bases, V lost 8 bases, and 6 bases had no gene match.

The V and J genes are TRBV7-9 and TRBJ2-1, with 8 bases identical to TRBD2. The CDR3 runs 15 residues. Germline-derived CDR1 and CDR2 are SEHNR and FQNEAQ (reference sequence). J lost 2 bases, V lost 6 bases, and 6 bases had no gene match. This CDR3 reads CASSHTSGTYNEQFF. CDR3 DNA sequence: TGTGCCAGCAGTCACACTAGCGGAACCTACAATGAGCAGTTCTTC.

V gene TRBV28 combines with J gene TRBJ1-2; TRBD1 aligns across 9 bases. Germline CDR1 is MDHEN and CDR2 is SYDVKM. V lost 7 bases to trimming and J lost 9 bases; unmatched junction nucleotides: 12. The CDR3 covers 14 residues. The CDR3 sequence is CASNQGTGRISYTF. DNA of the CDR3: TGTGCCAGCAACCAGGGGACAGGGAGAATCAGCTACACCTTC.

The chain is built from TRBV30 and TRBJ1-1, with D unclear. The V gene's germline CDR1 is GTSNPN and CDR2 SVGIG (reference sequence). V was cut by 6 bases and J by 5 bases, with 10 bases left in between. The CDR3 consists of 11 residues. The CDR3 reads CACPRRTEAFF. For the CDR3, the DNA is TGTGCCTGCCCTCGCCGGACTGAAGCTTTCTTT.

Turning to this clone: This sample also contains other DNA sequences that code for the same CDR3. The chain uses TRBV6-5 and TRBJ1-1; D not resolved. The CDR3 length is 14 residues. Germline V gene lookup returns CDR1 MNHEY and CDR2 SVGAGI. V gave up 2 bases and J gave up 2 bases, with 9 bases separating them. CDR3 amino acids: CASSYSTVNTEAFF. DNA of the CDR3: TGTGCCAGCAGTTACAGCACGGTAAACACTGAAGCTTTCTTT.

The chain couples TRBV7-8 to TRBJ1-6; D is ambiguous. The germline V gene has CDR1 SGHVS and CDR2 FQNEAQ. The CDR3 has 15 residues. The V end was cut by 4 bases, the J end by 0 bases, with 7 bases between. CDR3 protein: CASSSEGSYNSPLHF. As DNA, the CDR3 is TGTGCCAGCAGCTCCGAGGGCTCCTATAATTCACCCCTCCACTTT.

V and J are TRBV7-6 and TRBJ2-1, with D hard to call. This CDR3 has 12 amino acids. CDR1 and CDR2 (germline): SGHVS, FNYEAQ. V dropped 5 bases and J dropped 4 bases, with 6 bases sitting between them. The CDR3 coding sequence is TGTGCCAGCAGCGCAGGATACAATGAGCAGTTCTTC. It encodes CASSAGYNEQFF.

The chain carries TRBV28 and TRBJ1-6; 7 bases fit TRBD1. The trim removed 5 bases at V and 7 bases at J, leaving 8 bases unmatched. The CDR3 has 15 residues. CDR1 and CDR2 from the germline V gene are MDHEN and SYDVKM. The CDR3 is CASSPRDRENSPLHF. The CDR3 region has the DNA TGTGCCAGCAGTCCCCGGGACAGAGAAAATTCACCCCTCCACTTT.

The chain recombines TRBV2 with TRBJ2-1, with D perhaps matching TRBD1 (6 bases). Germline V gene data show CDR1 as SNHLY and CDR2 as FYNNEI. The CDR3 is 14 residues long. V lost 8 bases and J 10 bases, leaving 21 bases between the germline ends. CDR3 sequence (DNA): TGTGCCAGCGGGCCCTTCCAGGGGCAGGGCGAGCAGTTCTTC. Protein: CASGPFQGQGEQFF.

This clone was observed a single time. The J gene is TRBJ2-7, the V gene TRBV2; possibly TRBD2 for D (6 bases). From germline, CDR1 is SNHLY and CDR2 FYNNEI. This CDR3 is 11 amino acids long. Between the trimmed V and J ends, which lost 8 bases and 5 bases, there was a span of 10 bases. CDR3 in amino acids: CASWGLHEQYF. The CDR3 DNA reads TGTGCCAGCTGGGGACTCCACGAGCAGTACTTC.

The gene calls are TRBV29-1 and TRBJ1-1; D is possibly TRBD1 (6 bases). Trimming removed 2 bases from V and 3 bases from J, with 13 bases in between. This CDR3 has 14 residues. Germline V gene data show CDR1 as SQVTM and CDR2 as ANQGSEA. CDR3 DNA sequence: TGCAGCGTTGAACGGCAGGGGCGGCACACTGAAGCTTTCTTT. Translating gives CSVERQGRHTEAFF. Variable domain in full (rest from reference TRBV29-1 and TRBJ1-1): SAVISQKPSRDICQRGTSLTIQCQVDSQVTMMFWYRQQPGQSLTLIATANQGSEATYESGFVIDKFPISRPNLTFSTLTVSNMSPEDSSIYLCSVERQGRHTEAFFGQGTRLTVV.

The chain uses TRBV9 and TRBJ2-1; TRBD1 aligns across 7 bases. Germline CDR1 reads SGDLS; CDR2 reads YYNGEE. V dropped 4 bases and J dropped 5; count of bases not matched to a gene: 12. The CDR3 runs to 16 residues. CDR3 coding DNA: TGTGCCAGCAGCTCTCGGACAGGCCCTACTAACAATGAGCAGTTCTTC. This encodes CASSSRTGPTNNEQFF.

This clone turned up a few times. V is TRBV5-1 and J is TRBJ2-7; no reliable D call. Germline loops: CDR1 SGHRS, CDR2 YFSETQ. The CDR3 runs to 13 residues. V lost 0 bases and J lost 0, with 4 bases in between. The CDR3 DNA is TGCGCCAGCAGCTTGGCTATCTCCTACGAGCAGTACTTC. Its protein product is CASSLAISYEQYF.

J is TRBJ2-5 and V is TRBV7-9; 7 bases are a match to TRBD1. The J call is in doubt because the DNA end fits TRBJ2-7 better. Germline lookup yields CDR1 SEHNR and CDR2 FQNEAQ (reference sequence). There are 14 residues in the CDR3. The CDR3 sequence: CASSLTGVSYEQYF. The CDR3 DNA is TGTGCCAGCAGCTTAACAGGGGTATCCTACGAGCAGTACTTC.

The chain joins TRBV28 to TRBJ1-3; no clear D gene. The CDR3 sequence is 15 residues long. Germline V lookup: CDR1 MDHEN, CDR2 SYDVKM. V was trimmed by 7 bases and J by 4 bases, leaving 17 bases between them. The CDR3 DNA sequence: TGTGCCAGCACCCCCACGAGGATAGCGGGAAACACCATATATTTT. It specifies CASTPTRIAGNTIYF.

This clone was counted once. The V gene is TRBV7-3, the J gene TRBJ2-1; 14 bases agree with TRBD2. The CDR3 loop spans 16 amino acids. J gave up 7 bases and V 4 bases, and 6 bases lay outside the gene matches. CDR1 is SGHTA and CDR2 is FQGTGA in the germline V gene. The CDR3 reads CASSSGLAGVKNEQFF. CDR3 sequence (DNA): TGTGCCAGCAGCTCGGGACTAGCGGGAGTGAAAAATGAGCAGTTCTTC.